This TCR beta chain was recorded in a study of tumor-infiltrating lymphocytes in oesophageal squamous cell carcinoma (TCRdb year 2016). The method was PCR. Instrument on record: Illumina HiSeq 2000. TCRdb reprocessing: public reads trimmed at Q25 with fastp, clones called with MiXCR, in-frame beta chains kept. Every CDR3 protein is listed once, alongside the most common genes and DNA of its rows. The sample table shows 23,000 or so distinct CDR3 sequences, and more than 30% are seen once. Over 35% of the sample is in the top ten clones. This clonotype came up many times. Its target antigen remains unknown. Per-base qualities were not stored, and no clone one base away is much larger. The CDR3 spans 15 residues, from the cysteine through the phenylalanine. Of the read, only the CDR3 DNA is kept; its 45 bases are in frame from base 1. The junction shows trimming of 5 bases on V and 6 bases on J, plus 17 bases between the germline ends. In the germline V gene, CDR1 corresponds to SGHAT and CDR2 to FQNNGV.

This receptor was identified in a male donor with esophageal squamous cell carcinoma. The material sequenced was esophageal tumor tissue. This chain joins TRBV11-2 to TRBJ2-4, with a weak D call of TRBD2 (6 bases match). The DNA sequence is given as TGTGCCAGCAGCCCCCTGGCGGGGCTGATAAACATTCAGTACTTC. Translated, this is CASSPLAGLINIQYF.